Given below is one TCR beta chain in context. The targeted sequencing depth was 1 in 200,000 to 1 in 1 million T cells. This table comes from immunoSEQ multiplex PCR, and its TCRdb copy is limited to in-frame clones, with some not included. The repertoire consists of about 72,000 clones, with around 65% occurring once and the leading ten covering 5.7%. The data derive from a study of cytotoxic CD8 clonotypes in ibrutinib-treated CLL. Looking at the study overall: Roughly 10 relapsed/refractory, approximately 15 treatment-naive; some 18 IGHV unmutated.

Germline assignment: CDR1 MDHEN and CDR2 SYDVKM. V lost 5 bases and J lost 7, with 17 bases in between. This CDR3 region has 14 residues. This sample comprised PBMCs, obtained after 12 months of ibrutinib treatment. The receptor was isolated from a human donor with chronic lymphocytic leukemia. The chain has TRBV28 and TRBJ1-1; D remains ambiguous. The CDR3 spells CASSPQSPVGEAFF. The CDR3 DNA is TGTGCCAGCAGTCCCCAATCCCCGGTCGGTGAAGCTTTCTTT.